This TCR beta chain was observed in a study of Graves' ophthalmopathy and Graves' hyperthyroidism. Study-wide points: Using a 13-signature model, the authors split ophthalmopathy from stable hyperthyroidism, with approximately 88% sensitivity and approximately 78% specificity.

Scientists amplified the TCR beta CDR3 regions from RNA transcripts. An initial RT-PCR round employing HTBI primers preceded a second-round multiplex PCR. TCRdb reanalysed the multiplex PCR reads using MiXCR and keeps one entry per CDR3 protein. The table has hundreds of thousands of distinct CDR3 sequences, over 20% seen once. The sample holds many counts of this clonotype. The target antigen is unknown. J was trimmed by 7 bases and V by 2 bases; bases with no gene match: 7. This CDR3 region has 18 residues. No ophthalmopathy within 18 months of follow-up signified stable hyperthyroidism. Patients were diagnosed from clinical symptoms, serum thyroxine, TRAb, thyroid ultrasound and orbital computed tomography.

This rearrangement joins TRBV12-3 or TRBV12-4 to TRBJ2-2; 16 bases agree with TRBD2. The sequenced material came from peripheral blood. The clonotype comes from a woman under 30 with stable Graves' hyperthyroidism. Some clones in this sample may be carry-over from other donors' samples. CDR3 nucleotide sequence: TGTGCCAGCAGTTTAAGGGGACTAGCGGGAGGGTATGGCGGGGAGCTGTTTTTT. This gives the protein CASSLRGLAGGYGGELFF.